Listed below are T cell receptor beta chains from one sample, sequenced in a study of T cell changes during pregnancy in multiple sclerosis. Profiling relied on immunoSEQ multiplex PCR, and the TCRdb table lists in-frame clones only, not all of them. The table shows roughly 90,000 clones, with about 93% occurring only once. Specimen: peripheral blood, collected in the first trimester of pregnancy. The receptors stem from a female donor with multiple sclerosis, enrolled in a pregnancy study. The CDR3 runs from the conserved cysteine through the conserved F or W. Fields, in order: V gene, D gene, CDR3 protein. The D gene is left open where the match is weak.

>TRBV6-5|-
CASSYGRVALNEQFF
>TRBV2|-
CASMVGRMETQYF
>TRBV11-2|-
CASSLTAESSYEQYF
>TRBV29-1|TRBD2
CSVYIPGTSWGETQYF
>TRBV19|-
CASSPSFNSYEQYF
>TRBV6-1|TRBD1
CASSGWTGNGYTF
>TRBV19|TRBD1
CATQGDYGYTF
>TRBV9|-
CASSPPANTGELFF
>TRBV6-1|TRBD1
CASRDRVDYGYTF
>TRBV4-2|TRBD1
CASSPWTGNSGANVLTF
>TRBV7-2|-
CASSHRQVNTEAFF
>TRBV10-3|-
CAIQGLNYGYTF
>TRBV9|-
CASSPPSEGVPYEQYF
>TRBV19|TRBD1
CASSGQAISDTQYF
>TRBV5-1|-
CASSEGTGYEQYF
>TRBV6-1|-
CASARTRVDQPQHF
>TRBV7-3|-
CASSSGGRQETQYF
>TRBV19|TRBD1
CASSTTGGRNSPLHF
>TRBV30|-
CAWSDPPTGHNYGYTF
>TRBV7-8|-
CASSLARDFSYEQYF
>TRBV12-5|TRBD2
CASAGLVGNLETQYF
>TRBV27|TRBD1
CASRDRETFPEQYF
>TRBV11-2|TRBD1
CASSSGQGAYEQYF
>TRBV1|-
CTSRSQGAGETQYF
>TRBV6-1|-
CAIYRATGELFF
>TRBV11-1|TRBD1
CASSLPRTGGVYGYTF
>TRBV7-2|TRBD1
CASSLAAGGKLFF
>TRBV27|TRBD1
CASSPTYRGGNTIYF
>TRBV29-1|TRBD2
CSAAGGAYEQYF
>TRBV29-1|TRBD1
CSSDRAYGYTF
>TRBV7-2|TRBD1
CASRLGQGAYNEQFF
>TRBV11-2|-
CASSNRGDTEAFF
>TRBV19|-
CASSSGGYTF
>TRBV19|TRBD2
CASSMGGRNQETQYF
>TRBV7-6|TRBD2
CASSPIGTSAPLAQYF
>TRBV5-1|TRBD1
CASRTGQGVQETQYF
>TRBV5-5|TRBD1
CASSPGDRGRYEKLFF
>TRBV19|-
CASSGRELFF
>TRBV15|-
CATSRGRVFFYEQYF
>TRBV7-2|-
CASSVGLLELEQFF
>TRBV9|-
CASSVEAGRGDTQYF
>TRBV18|TRBD1
CASSPLGQYTEAFF
>TRBV19|-
CASSRWGPDTQYF
>TRBV19|TRBD1
CASSITGGGKAFF
>TRBV9|-
CASSVVSNTEAFF
>TRBV2|-
CASSLTSGDNSPLHF
>TRBV19|TRBD1
CASSPRTGRTDTQYF
>TRBV25-1|-
CASNGHGGEKLFF
>TRBV7-7|-
CASSLALASVSLRETQYF
>TRBV30|-
CAWNLGEDYEQYF
>TRBV5-5|TRBD1
CASSWDRGEQFF
>TRBV27|-
CASSSRLRNRRINYGYTF
>TRBV12-5|TRBD1
CASGFTGGESSGNTIYF
>TRBV14|-
CASSQEGRVYGYTF